This TCR beta chain is drawn from a study of OX40 agonist ivuxolimab in advanced cancers. J lost 4 bases, V lost 0 bases, and 4 bases had no gene match. Per germline, CDR1 SGHRS and CDR2 YFSETQ. The CDR3 totals 14 residues. The assay was immunoSEQ multiplex PCR, and TCRdb's table has in-frame clones only and misses some. Altogether tens of thousands of clones are present, roughly nine tenths being singletons, with the ten largest covering about 0.7%. This sequence was found in an adult with an advanced solid tumor such as melanoma, head and neck, liver or kidney cancer. This specimen was CD4+ or CD8+ T cells sorted from blood, taken in a trial of the OX40 agonist ivuxolimab. V and J are TRBV5-1 and TRBJ2-7, with TRBD1 matching over 7 bases. CDR3 in amino acids: CASSLAGGGYEQYF. CDR3 in DNA: TGCGCCAGCAGCTTGGCAGGGGGTGGTTACGAGCAGTACTTC.